A single sample gave rise to the 9 T cell receptor beta chains below, sequenced in a study of shared clonotypes between healthy human individuals. The naive CD8 fraction comprised CD45RO-negative cells positively selected for CCR7 and excluded terminally differentiated effector memory CD45RA+ cells. Measured with immunoSEQ multiplex PCR; TCRdb has only the in-frame clones, and not every one. This table holds about 2 million clones, roughly 95% found once. Sequencing was carried out using naive CD8+ T cells sorted from blood. The receptor source for this set is a man aged 18 to 29 in good health.

This sequence joins TRBV2 and TRBJ2-7, with 10 bases lining up with TRBD2. This CDR3 spans 17 amino acids. The germline CDR1 and CDR2 sequences are SNHLY and FYNNEI. After removal of 3 bases from V and 0 bases from J, the junction contained 8 bases not matched to a gene. The CDR3 DNA sequence: TGTGCCAGCAGTGATTTGGCTAGCGGGGGCCCCTCCTACGAGCAGTACTTC. This translates into CASSDLASGGPSYEQYF. Filled out from reference TRBV2 and TRBJ2-7, the complete variable domain reads EPEVTQTPSHQVTQMGQEVILRCVPISNHLYFYWYRQILGQKVEFLVSFYNNEISEKSEIFDDQFSVERPDGSNFTLKIRSTKLEDSAMYFCASSDLASGGPSYEQYFGPGTRLTVT.

This chain joins TRBV27 and TRBJ2-7; 11 bases map to TRBD1. V shed 2 bases and J 2 bases; nucleotides not matched to a gene: 2. The CDR3 length is 15 residues. Germline CDR1 and CDR2: MNHEY and SMNVEV (reference sequence). The CDR3 coding sequence is TGTGCCAGCAGTTTAATGGACAGGGGGCCCTACGAGCAGTACTTC. It yields the protein CASSLMDRGPYEQYF.

This chain uses TRBV27 with TRBJ2-7; 10 positions match TRBD2. Germline V gene data show CDR1 as MNHEY and CDR2 as SMNVEV (reference sequence). The CDR3 loop spans 17 amino acids. With V trimmed by 5 bases and J by 2 bases, 12 bases remained unmatched. The CDR3 nucleotides are TGTGCCAGCAGTGCGCTCGTCCCTAGCGGGGGAACCTACGAGCAGTACTTC. Encoded protein: CASSALVPSGGTYEQYF.

CDR3 protein: CAWSMTGEYEQYF. The CDR3 DNA reads TGTGCCTGGAGTATGACAGGGGAGTACGAGCAGTACTTC. V is TRBV30 and J is TRBJ2-7; 8 bases agree with TRBD1. The CDR3 consists of 13 residues. Germline-derived CDR1 and CDR2 are GTSNPN and SVGIG (reference sequence). J lost 4 bases, V lost 2 bases, and 4 bases had no gene match.

As to this clone: The sample holds other DNA sequences that translate to the same CDR3. This chain connects TRBV19 to TRBJ1-1; D perhaps matches TRBD1 (5 bases). Trimming left V 6 bases short and J 1 base short, with 9 bases between. CDR3 length equals 13 residues. Germline lookup yields CDR1 LNHDA and CDR2 SQIVND (reference sequence). The CDR3 DNA follows: TGTGCCAGTAGCCTCGGGGGGAACACTGAAGCTTTCTTT. Encoded protein: CASSLGGNTEAFF.

CDR3 sequence: CASGSWASGSYEQYF. Written as DNA, the CDR3 is TGTGCCAGCGGCTCCTGGGCTAGCGGCTCCTACGAGCAGTACTTC. The chain joins TRBV5-6 to TRBJ2-7; TRBD2 matches 7 bases. Germline-derived CDR1 and CDR2 are SGHDT and YYEEEE. The CDR3 consists of 15 residues. V trimming: 7 bases; J trimming: 0 bases; junction bases outside the gene matches: 10.

The J gene is TRBJ1-6, the V gene TRBV13; D is uncertain. The CDR3 is made up of 16 amino acids. V shed 5 bases and J shed 2 bases, with 13 bases lying between them. The germline V gene encodes CDR1 PRHDT and CDR2 FYEKMQ (reference sequence). CDR3 loop: CASSRRDQAYNSPLHF. The CDR3 DNA reads as TGTGCCAGCAGCCGCCGCGACCAGGCCTATAATTCACCCCTCCACTTT.

This clone appeared once. The V call is TRBV5-5, the J call TRBJ2-7, with D possibly matching TRBD2 (6 bases). Trimming cost V 5 bases and J 0 bases, with 15 bases left between them. Germline V lookup: CDR1 SGHKS, CDR2 YYEKEE (reference sequence). This CDR3 has 15 amino acids. This CDR3 is CASRSGTFSSYEQYF. The CDR3 DNA follows: TGTGCCAGCAGATCCGGGACTTTCAGCTCCTACGAGCAGTACTTC.

The CDR3 DNA sequence: TGTGCCAGCAGCTTATCCGGGACTCCACTGGGGAACACTGAAGCTTTCTTT. Its protein product is CASSLSGTPLGNTEAFF. This chain links TRBV7-9 with TRBJ1-1, with TRBD1 as a possible D gene (5 bases). The CDR3 has 17 residues. V was shortened by 2 bases and J by 1 base, with 17 bases between the two germline ends. Germline CDR1 is SEHNR and CDR2 is FQNEAQ (reference sequence).